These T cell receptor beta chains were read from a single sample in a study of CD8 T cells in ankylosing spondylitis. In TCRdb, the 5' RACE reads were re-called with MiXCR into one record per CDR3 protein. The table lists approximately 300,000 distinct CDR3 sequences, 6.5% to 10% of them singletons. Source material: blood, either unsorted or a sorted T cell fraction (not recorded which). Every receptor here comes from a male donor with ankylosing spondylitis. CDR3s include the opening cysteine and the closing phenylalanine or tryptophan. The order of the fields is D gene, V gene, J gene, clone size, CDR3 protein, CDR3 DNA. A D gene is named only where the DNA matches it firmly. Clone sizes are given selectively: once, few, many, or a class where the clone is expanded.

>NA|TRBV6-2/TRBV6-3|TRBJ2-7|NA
CAGNYGRAYEQYF
TGTGCCGGCAATTACGGGAGAGCCTACGAGCAGTACTTC
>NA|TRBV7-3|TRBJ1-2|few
CASSLNHRVDGYTF
TGTGCCAGCAGCTTAAATCACAGGGTCGACGGCTACACCTTC
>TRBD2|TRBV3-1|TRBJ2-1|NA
CASSQLLAGMGEQFF
TGTGCCAGCAGCCAACTTCTAGCGGGAATGGGTGAGCAGTTCTTC
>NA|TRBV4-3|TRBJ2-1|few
CASSQLSGKGYNEQFF
TGCGCCAGCAGCCAACTTAGCGGAAAGGGCTACAATGAGCAGTTCTTC
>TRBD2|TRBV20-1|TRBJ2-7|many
CSLRLAGRYEQYF
TGCAGCCTCCGACTAGCGGGAAGGTACGAGCAGTACTTC
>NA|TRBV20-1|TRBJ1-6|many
CSARDPQGNNSPLHF
TGCAGTGCTAGAGATCCACAGGGAAACAATTCACCCCTCCACTTT
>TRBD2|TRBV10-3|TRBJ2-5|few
CAISESLAEETQYF
TGTGCCATCAGTGAGTCGCTAGCGGAAGAGACCCAGTACTTC
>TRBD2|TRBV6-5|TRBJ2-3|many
CASSYRREHPTDTQYF
TGTGCCAGCAGTTACCGGCGGGAGCATCCCACAGATACGCAGTATTTT
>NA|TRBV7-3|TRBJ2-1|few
CASSPRPAVTYNEQFF
TGTGCCAGCAGCCCGCGCCCCGCAGTAACCTACAATGAGCAGTTCTTC
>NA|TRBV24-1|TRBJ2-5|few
CATSDSTGGQETQYF
TGTGCCACCAGTGATTCGACAGGAGGCCAAGAGACCCAGTACTTC
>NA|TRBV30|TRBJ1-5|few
CAWTGGDNQPQHF
TGTGCCTGGACGGGGGGGGATAATCAGCCCCAGCATTTT
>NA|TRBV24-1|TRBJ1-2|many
CATSDDDSGGYTF
TGTGCCACCAGTGACGATGATAGCGGTGGCTACACCTTC
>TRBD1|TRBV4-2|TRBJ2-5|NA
CASSPMTGGVETQYF
TGTGCCAGCAGCCCCATGACAGGGGGCGTGGAGACCCAGTACTTC
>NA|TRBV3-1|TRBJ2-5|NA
CASSQDGTQETQYF
TGTGCCAGCAGCCAGGACGGGACCCAAGAGACCCAGTACTTC
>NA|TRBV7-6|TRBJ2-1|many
CASSLIDEQFF
TGTGCCAGCAGCTTAATTGATGAGCAGTTCTTC
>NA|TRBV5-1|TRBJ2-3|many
CASSLVTPTDTQYF
TGCGCCAGCAGCTTGGTAACCCCCACAGATACGCAGTATTTT
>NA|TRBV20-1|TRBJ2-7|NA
CSARDRLLALNEQYF
TGCAGTGCTAGAGATCGTCTTCTAGCTTTGAACGAGCAGTACTTC
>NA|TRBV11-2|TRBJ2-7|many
CASSLERAVSYEQYF
TGTGCCAGCAGCTTAGAGCGGGCAGTGTCCTACGAGCAGTACTTC
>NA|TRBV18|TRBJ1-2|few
CASSPSLWGPTDPRYTF
TGTGCCAGCTCACCCTCTTTGTGGGGGCCCACCGACCCACGCTACACCTTC
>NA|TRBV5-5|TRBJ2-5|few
CASSISNRVEETQYF
TGTGCCAGCAGCATTAGTAACAGGGTGGAGGAGACCCAGTACTTC
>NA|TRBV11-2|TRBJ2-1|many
CASSLGGLPWDEQFF
TGTGCCAGCAGCTTGGGAGGACTGCCTTGGGATGAGCAGTTCTTC
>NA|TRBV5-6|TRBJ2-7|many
CASSLPGPEEYEQYF
TGTGCCAGCAGCTTACCGGGACCAGAAGAATACGAGCAGTACTTC
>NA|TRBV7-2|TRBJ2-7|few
CASSLAGFYEQYF
TGTGCCAGCAGCTTAGCCGGGTTCTACGAGCAGTACTTC
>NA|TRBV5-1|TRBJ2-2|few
CASNSPTMNTGELFF
TGCGCCAGCAATTCCCCGACCATGAACACCGGGGAGCTGTTTTTT
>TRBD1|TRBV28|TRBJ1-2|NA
CASTRQGYEGYTF
TGTGCCAGCACCAGACAGGGATATGAGGGCTACACCTTC
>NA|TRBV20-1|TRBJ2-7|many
CSARDLESRVSGEQYF
TGCAGTGCTAGAGACTTGGAAAGCAGGGTGTCAGGCGAGCAGTACTTC
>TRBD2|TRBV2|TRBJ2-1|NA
CASRAGTSTMKQFF
TGTGCCAGCAGGGCCGGGACTAGTACAATGAAGCAGTTCTTC
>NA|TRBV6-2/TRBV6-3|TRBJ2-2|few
CASSYLEGNTGELFF
TGTGCCAGCAGTTACCTCGAGGGGAACACCGGGGAGCTGTTTTTT